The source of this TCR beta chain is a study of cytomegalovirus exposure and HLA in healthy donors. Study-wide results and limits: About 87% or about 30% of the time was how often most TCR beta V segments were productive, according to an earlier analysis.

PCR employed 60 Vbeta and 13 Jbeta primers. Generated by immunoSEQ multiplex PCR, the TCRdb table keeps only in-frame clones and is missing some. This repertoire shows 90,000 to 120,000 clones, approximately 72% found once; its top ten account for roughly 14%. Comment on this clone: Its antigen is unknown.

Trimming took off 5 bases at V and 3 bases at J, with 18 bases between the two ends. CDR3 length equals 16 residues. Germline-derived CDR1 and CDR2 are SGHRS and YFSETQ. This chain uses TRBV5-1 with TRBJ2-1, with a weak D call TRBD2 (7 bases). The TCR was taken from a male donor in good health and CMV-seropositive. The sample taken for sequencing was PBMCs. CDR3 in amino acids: CASSPSVGGLYNEQFF. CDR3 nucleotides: TGCGCCAGCAGTCCCTCGGTGGGGGGGCTCTACAATGAGCAGTTCTTC.